These T cell receptor beta chains were read from a single sample in a study of T cells and Merkel cell carcinoma outcomes. Produced via immunoSEQ multiplex PCR; TCRdb's table is partial and in-frame only. The sample lists about 12,000 clones, roughly 96% seen once, with approximately 1% in the top ten. Sequencing was performed on tumor tissue from Merkel cell carcinoma. These TCRs come from a human donor with Merkel cell carcinoma. Both conserved end residues are part of each CDR3. Fields, in order: CDR3 DNA, CDR3 protein, V gene, J gene, clone size, D gene. D genes are given only for firm matches. Expanded clones are given a class, and other clones once, few, many or no size at all.

DNA: TGTGCCAGCAGCTTAGGCCAGGCGAACACCGGGGAGCTGTTTTTT
CDR3: CASSLGQANTGELFF
V: TRBV11-3
J: TRBJ2-2
size: -
D: -

DNA: TGTGCCATCAGTGGTGGGACAGGGGGCTCTGGAAACACCATATATTTT
CDR3: CAISGGTGGSGNTIYF
V: TRBV10-3
J: TRBJ1-3
size: -
D: TRBD1

DNA: TGCAGCGCATCCAGGACAGGGGTTGAAGCTTTCTTT
CDR3: CSASRTGVEAFF
V: TRBV29-1
J: TRBJ1-1
size: -
D: TRBD1

DNA: TGTGCCAGCAGCTCCGGGACAGGGACAACGGAGACCCAGTACTTC
CDR3: CASSSGTGTTETQYF
V: TRBV5-4
J: TRBJ2-5
size: -
D: TRBD1

DNA: TGCAGCGTTGGTGGGGCAACCAATGAGCAGTTCTTC
CDR3: CSVGGATNEQFF
V: TRBV29-1
J: TRBJ2-1
size: -
D: -

DNA: TGCGCCAGCAGCTTAAGGGACGAGCAGTACTTC
CDR3: CASSLRDEQYF
V: TRBV5-1
J: TRBJ2-7
size: -
D: -

DNA: TGTGCCAGCAGCCTACAGGGGGCGCTTAACTATGAGCAGTTCTTC
CDR3: CASSLQGALNYEQFF
V: TRBV7-6
J: TRBJ2-1
size: -
D: TRBD1

DNA: TGTGCCAGCAGCTTAGGGGCAGGGATCGCCAGGGATACGCAGTATTTT
CDR3: CASSLGAGIARDTQYF
V: TRBV7-2
J: TRBJ2-3
size: -
D: -

DNA: TGTGCCAGCAGTCCCAACGGACCGGATGTTTTGCCCCAGCATTTT
CDR3: CASSPNGPDVLPQHF
V: TRBV6-1
J: TRBJ1-5
size: -
D: -

DNA: TGTGCCAGCCGGACTTATCCGGTGAACACCGGGGAGCTGTTTTTT
CDR3: CASRTYPVNTGELFF
V: TRBV28
J: TRBJ2-2
size: -
D: -

DNA: TGTGCCAGCAGCTACGCGTGGAGGGGGGGTGACAATGAGCAGTTCTTC
CDR3: CASSYAWRGGDNEQFF
V: TRBV28
J: TRBJ2-1
size: -
D: -

DNA: TGTGCCAGCTCACTTCGACAGGGATCGTATTTGAACACTGAAGCTTTCTTT
CDR3: CASSLRQGSYLNTEAFF
V: TRBV18
J: TRBJ1-1
size: -
D: TRBD1

DNA: TGCGCCAGCAGCTTGGAAGAGACCCAGTACTTC
CDR3: CASSLEETQYF
V: TRBV5-1
J: TRBJ2-5
size: once
D: -

DNA: TGTGCCAGCAGCGCGCCTCGGGACGCCTCCATCCTAGCCTACAATGAGCAGTTCTTC
CDR3: CASSAPRDASILAYNEQFF
V: TRBV9
J: TRBJ2-1
size: -
D: -

DNA: TGTGCCAGCAGCCAATCGAGGGGGATGGTAGCGGACTACAATGAGCAGTTCTTC
CDR3: CASSQSRGMVADYNEQFF
V: TRBV16
J: TRBJ2-1
size: -
D: -

DNA: TGTGCCAGCGGGGACAGCGAGTACGAGCAGTACTTC
CDR3: CASGDSEYEQYF
V: TRBV6-5
J: TRBJ2-7
size: -
D: TRBD1

DNA: TGTGCCAGCAGTTACTCGTTTCAGGGTGAAGAGACCCAGTACTTC
CDR3: CASSYSFQGEETQYF
V: TRBV6-5
J: TRBJ2-5
size: -
D: -

DNA: TGTGCCAGCAGTGATAGGGGCAACATTCAGTACTTC
CDR3: CASSDRGNIQYF
V: TRBV25-1
J: TRBJ2-4
size: once
D: -

DNA: TGTGCCAGCAATAGCGGGAGGACAGATACGCAGTATTTT
CDR3: CASNSGRTDTQYF
V: TRBV2
J: TRBJ2-3
size: -
D: TRBD2

DNA: TGCGCCAGCAGCCCAGGGACAGGGTCAAGGAACACCATATATTTT
CDR3: CASSPGTGSRNTIYF
V: TRBV4-1
J: TRBJ1-3
size: -
D: TRBD1

DNA: TGTGCCAGCAGTCGGGGGTCCTACAATGAGCAGTTCTTC
CDR3: CASSRGSYNEQFF
V: TRBV7-8
J: TRBJ2-1
size: -
D: -

DNA: TGTGCCAGCAGTCCCCGAGGCTCCCGCCGGGCTTTCTTT
CDR3: CASSPRGSRRAFF
V: TRBV27
J: TRBJ1-1
size: -
D: -

DNA: TGCGCCAGCAGCTACCTCCAGGGGAGGGAGACCCAGTACTTC
CDR3: CASSYLQGRETQYF
V: TRBV5-1
J: TRBJ2-5
size: -
D: -

DNA: TGTGCCAGCAGCGAGACTAGCGGTAGTTACAATGAGCAGTTCTTC
CDR3: CASSETSGSYNEQFF
V: TRBV9
J: TRBJ2-1
size: -
D: TRBD2

DNA: TGTGCCAGCAGCCGGGACTTCCTGGGGGAGCAGTACTTC
CDR3: CASSRDFLGEQYF
V: TRBV6-5
J: TRBJ2-7
size: -
D: -

DNA: TGTGCCAGCAGGACGACTAGCGGGAGCGCAGATACGCAGTATTTT
CDR3: CASRTTSGSADTQYF
V: TRBV2
J: TRBJ2-3
size: -
D: TRBD2

DNA: TGTGCCATCAGTGCCCGTCCCGCAGGGCCCGGCAATCAGCCCCAGCATTTT
CDR3: CAISARPAGPGNQPQHF
V: TRBV10-3
J: TRBJ1-5
size: -
D: -

DNA: TGTGCCATCAGTGAGTCTTCCTACGAGCAGTACTTC
CDR3: CAISESSYEQYF
V: TRBV10-3
J: TRBJ2-7
size: -
D: -

DNA: TGTGCCAGCAGCGTAGACGGGGCCCCCTCTAATCAGCCCCAGCATTTT
CDR3: CASSVDGAPSNQPQHF
V: TRBV9
J: TRBJ1-5
size: -
D: -

DNA: TGTGCCAGCAGCTTAGCGCATAAAACCGGGGAGCTGTTTTTT
CDR3: CASSLAHKTGELFF
V: TRBV7-2
J: TRBJ2-2
size: -
D: -

DNA: TGTGCCAGCAGACAGGGACTAGCGGGGGCCTACGAGCAGTACTTC
CDR3: CASRQGLAGAYEQYF
V: TRBV6-6
J: TRBJ2-7
size: -
D: TRBD2

DNA: TGCGCCAGCAGCCCCGCCTACAGTCTGACAAAAACTAGGGGGGAGACCCAGTACTTC
CDR3: CASSPAYSLTKTRGETQYF
V: TRBV4-1
J: TRBJ2-5
size: -
D: -

DNA: TGTGCCAGCTCACCTACTCACAGGGGGCACACTGAAGCTTTCTTT
CDR3: CASSPTHRGHTEAFF
V: TRBV18
J: TRBJ1-1
size: -
D: TRBD1

DNA: TGTGCCAGCAGTAGGACAGGGGGGAACACCGGGGAGCTGTTTTTT
CDR3: CASSRTGGNTGELFF
V: TRBV6-6
J: TRBJ2-2
size: -
D: TRBD1

DNA: TGTGCCAGCCGATATTGGAGGCAGGACTCCCGGATCATGCCCTACGAGCAGTACTTC
CDR3: CASRYWRQDSRIMPYEQYF
V: TRBV6-4
J: TRBJ2-7
size: -
D: -

DNA: TGTGCCAGCAGCCCTCGGCCAGATACGCAGTATTTT
CDR3: CASSPRPDTQYF
V: TRBV27
J: TRBJ2-3
size: -
D: -

DNA: TGTGCCAGCAGTGTCGAATCCGGGAGTCAGCCCCAGCATTTT
CDR3: CASSVESGSQPQHF
V: TRBV6-4
J: TRBJ1-5
size: -
D: -

DNA: TGTGCCAGCAGTTCTCCCACTATGAGTCAGCCCCAGCATTTT
CDR3: CASSSPTMSQPQHF
V: TRBV28
J: TRBJ1-5
size: -
D: -

DNA: TGTGCCAGCAGCGCGGGCCCAGGGGGCAATGAGCAGTTCTTC
CDR3: CASSAGPGGNEQFF
V: TRBV9
J: TRBJ2-1
size: -
D: TRBD1

DNA: TGTGCCACCAGGGGGGCTGGAAACACCATATATTTT
CDR3: CATRGAGNTIYF
V: TRBV9
J: TRBJ1-3
size: -
D: TRBD1

DNA: TGTGCCATCAGTGAGCCGATCCTAGGGGGGGAGCAGTTCTTC
CDR3: CAISEPILGGEQFF
V: TRBV10-3
J: TRBJ2-1
size: -
D: -

DNA: TGTGCCAGCAGTTTCTCCACAGGGGTGGTTGAAAAACTGTTTTTT
CDR3: CASSFSTGVVEKLFF
V: TRBV6-5
J: TRBJ1-4
size: -
D: TRBD1

DNA: TGCGCCAGCAGCCGGGGGGGGGCCTACAATGAGCAGTTCTTC
CDR3: CASSRGGAYNEQFF
V: TRBV5-1
J: TRBJ2-1
size: -
D: TRBD2

DNA: TGTGCCAGCCAGAGTGACAGGGGGGGGGAGACCCAGTACTTC
CDR3: CASQSDRGGETQYF
V: TRBV2
J: TRBJ2-5
size: few
D: TRBD1

DNA: TGTGCCAGCAGCTCGGGCCGGTCGGGGTATGGCTACACCTTC
CDR3: CASSSGRSGYGYTF
V: TRBV13
J: TRBJ1-2
size: -
D: -

DNA: TGTGCCATCAGTGGGGGACTAGCGGGAGGCCAATACAATGAGCAGTTCTTC
CDR3: CAISGGLAGGQYNEQFF
V: TRBV10-3
J: TRBJ2-1
size: -
D: TRBD2

DNA: TGTGCCAGCAGTTACTCGTGGGGGACTCGGGAGCAGTACTTC
CDR3: CASSYSWGTREQYF
V: TRBV6-5
J: TRBJ2-7
size: once
D: -

DNA: TGTGCCAGCAGTGCAGTCGAGAGCCTCAGCACAGATACGCAGTATTTT
CDR3: CASSAVESLSTDTQYF
V: TRBV28
J: TRBJ2-3
size: -
D: -

DNA: TGTGCCAGCAGTGTTGGTTTCGGGGAGCTGTTTTTT
CDR3: CASSVGFGELFF
V: TRBV2
J: TRBJ2-2
size: few
D: -

DNA: TGTGCCAGCAGCTTAGTTCTACCGGGAGGCCTCACAGATACGCAGTATTTT
CDR3: CASSLVLPGGLTDTQYF
V: TRBV7-8
J: TRBJ2-3
size: -
D: TRBD2

DNA: TGTGCCAGCAGCCGCCCAGGGACTAGCGGGAGCACAGATACGCAGTATTTT
CDR3: CASSRPGTSGSTDTQYF
V: TRBV13
J: TRBJ2-3
size: once
D: TRBD2

DNA: TGTGCCAGCAGTGCCGGGACAGGGGGAGTCACTGAAGCTTTCTTT
CDR3: CASSAGTGGVTEAFF
V: TRBV2
J: TRBJ1-1
size: -
D: TRBD1

DNA: TGTGCCTGGTCTAGCGGGAGGACAGATACGCAGTATTTT
CDR3: CAWSSGRTDTQYF
V: TRBV30
J: TRBJ2-3
size: -
D: TRBD2

DNA: TGTGCCAGCAGCTCAAATAGGGACAGGGCCCGCACCGGGGAGCTGTTTTTT
CDR3: CASSSNRDRARTGELFF
V: TRBV11-2
J: TRBJ2-2
size: -
D: TRBD1

DNA: TGTACCGGACGGGGGGAGCAGTACTTC
CDR3: CTGRGEQYF
V: TRBV21-1
J: TRBJ2-7
size: -
D: -

DNA: TGTGCCAGCAGTCCACCAGACCCGTTACGGCAGTATTTT
CDR3: CASSPPDPLRQYF
V: TRBV27
J: TRBJ2-3
size: -
D: -